This TCR beta chain was retrieved from a study of T cells after yellow fever vaccination. Overall study: Those fractions that held only low numbers of cells were prepared using the SMART-Seq v4 Ultra Low Input RNA kit.

Study-level results: Abundant clonotypes from the bulk population could contaminate FACS-sorted repertoires. Most primary-vaccination clones reappeared after the booster (about 97% CD4, more than 70% CD8).

CDR1 and CDR2 from the germline V gene are SGHTA and FQGNSA. The CDR3 loop spans 13 amino acids. V shed 1 base and J shed 5 bases, with 8 bases lying between them. This clonotype came up a few times. Its antigen is still unknown. Researchers made TCR cDNA using 5'RACE template switching, and this step added a universal primer site and UMIs. TCRdb independently ran MiXCR on the 5' RACE reads; one entry per CDR3 protein. The sample shows 200,000 to 300,000 distinct CDR3 sequences, 6.9% of them seen only once. This clonotype was sampled from a man younger than 40 who received the YFV17D yellow fever vaccine. The rearrangement uses TRBV7-2 and TRBJ1-2; D is unclear. Material: CD4+ T cells sorted from PBMCs, obtained 15 days after the yellow fever booster vaccination. The CDR3 here is CASSLGSGYGYTF. The CDR3, as DNA: TGTGCCAGCAGCTTAGGGTCCGGGTATGGCTACACCTTC. The whole variable domain, remainder taken from reference TRBV7-2 and TRBJ1-2, is GAGVSQSPSNKVTEKGKDVELRCDPISGHTALYWYRQSLGQGLEFLIYFQGNSAPDKSGLPSDRFSAERTGGSVSTLTIQRTQQEDSAVYLCASSLGSGYGYTFGSGTRLTVV.